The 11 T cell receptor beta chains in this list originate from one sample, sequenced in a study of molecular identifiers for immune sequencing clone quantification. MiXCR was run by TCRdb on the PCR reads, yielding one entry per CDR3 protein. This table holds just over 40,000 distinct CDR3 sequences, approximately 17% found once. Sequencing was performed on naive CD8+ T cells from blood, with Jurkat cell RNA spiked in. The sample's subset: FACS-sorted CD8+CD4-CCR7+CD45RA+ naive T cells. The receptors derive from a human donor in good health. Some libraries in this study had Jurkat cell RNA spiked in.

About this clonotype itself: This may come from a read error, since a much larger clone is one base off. The CDR3 is CASSVVPRNSHNEQFF. CDR3 coding DNA: TGTGCCAGCAGCGTAGTTCCAAGAAACTCCCACAATGAGCAGTTCTTC. The V and J genes are TRBV9 and TRBJ2-1; D is ambiguous. This CDR3 contains 16 residues. Per the germline V gene, CDR1 is SGDLS and CDR2 is YYNGEE. Complete variable domain (other parts from reference TRBV9 and TRBJ2-1): DSGVTQTPKHLITATGQRVTLRCSPRSGDLSVYWYQQSLDQGLQFLIQYYNGEERAKGNILERFSAQQFPDLHSELNLSSLELGDSALYFCASSVVPRNSHNEQFFGPGTRLTVL.

Here the CDR3 reads CASSPEERSYEQYF. The CDR3 DNA reads TGTGCCAGCAGCCCGGAGGAGAGGTCCTACGAGCAGTACTTC. The chain links TRBV7-9 to TRBJ2-7; tentatively, D is TRBD2 (5 bases). Germline V gives CDR1 SEHNR, CDR2 FQNEAQ (reference sequence). V was clipped by 5 bases and J by 1 base, with 12 bases between them. The CDR3 is 14 amino acids.

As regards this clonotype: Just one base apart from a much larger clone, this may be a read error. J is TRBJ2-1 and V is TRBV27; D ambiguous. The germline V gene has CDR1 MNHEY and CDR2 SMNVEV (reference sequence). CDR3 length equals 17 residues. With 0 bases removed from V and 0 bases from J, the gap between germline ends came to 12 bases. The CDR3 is CASSLSADIRSYNEQFF. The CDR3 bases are TGTGCCAGCAGTTTATCTGCCGACATACGCTCCTACAATGAGCAGTTCTTC.

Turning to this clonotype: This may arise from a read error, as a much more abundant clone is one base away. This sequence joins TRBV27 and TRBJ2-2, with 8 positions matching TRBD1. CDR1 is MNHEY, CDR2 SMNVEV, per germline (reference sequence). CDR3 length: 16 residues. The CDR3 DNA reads TGTGCCAGCAGTCTCTGGACAGGGATGGATTCGGGGGAGCCGTTTTTT. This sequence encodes CASSLWTGMDSGEPFF.

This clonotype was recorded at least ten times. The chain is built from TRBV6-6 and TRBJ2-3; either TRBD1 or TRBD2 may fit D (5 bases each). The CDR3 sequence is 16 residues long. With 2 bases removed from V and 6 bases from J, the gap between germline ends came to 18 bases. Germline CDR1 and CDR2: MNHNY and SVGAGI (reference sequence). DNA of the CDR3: TGTGCCAGCAGTTACCCGGAAAGAGGGACCTCGGATACGCAGTATTTT. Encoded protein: CASSYPERGTSDTQYF.

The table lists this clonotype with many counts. CDR3 in amino acids: CASSSRLVLYEQYF. The CDR3 DNA follows: TGTGCCAGCAGTTCCCGCCTAGTCCTTTACGAGCAGTACTTC. The chain combines TRBV28 with TRBJ2-7; D gene uncertain. Trimming pared 4 bases from V and 4 bases from J, leaving 14 bases between. The CDR3 consists of 14 residues. Germline values: CDR1 MDHEN, CDR2 SYDVKM. Full variable domain (missing parts from reference TRBV28 and TRBJ2-7): DVKVTQSSRYLVKRTGEKVFLECVQDMDHENMFWYRQDPGLGLRLIYFSYDVKMKEKGDIPEGYSVSREKKERFSLILESASTNQTSMYLCASSSRLVLYEQYFGPGTRLTVT.

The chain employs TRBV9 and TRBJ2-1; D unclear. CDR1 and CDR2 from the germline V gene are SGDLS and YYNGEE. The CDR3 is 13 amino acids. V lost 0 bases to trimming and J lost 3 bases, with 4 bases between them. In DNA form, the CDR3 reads TGTGCCAGCAGCGTAGGTTACTACAATGAGCAGTTCTTC. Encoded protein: CASSVGYYNEQFF.

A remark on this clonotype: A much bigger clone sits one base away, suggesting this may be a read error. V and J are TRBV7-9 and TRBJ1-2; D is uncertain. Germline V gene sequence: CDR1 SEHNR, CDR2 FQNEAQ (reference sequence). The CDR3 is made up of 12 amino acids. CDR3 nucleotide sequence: TGTGCCAGCAGCTCCCCGGGCTATGGCTACGCCTTC. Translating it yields CASSSPGYGYAF.

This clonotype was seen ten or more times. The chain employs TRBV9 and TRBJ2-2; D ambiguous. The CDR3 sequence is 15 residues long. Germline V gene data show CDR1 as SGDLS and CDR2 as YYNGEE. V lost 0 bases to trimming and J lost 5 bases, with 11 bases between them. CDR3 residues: CASSVGWAETGELFF. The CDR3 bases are TGTGCCAGCAGCGTAGGTTGGGCCGAAACCGGGGAGCTGTTTTTT. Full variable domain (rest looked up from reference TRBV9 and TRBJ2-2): DSGVTQTPKHLITATGQRVTLRCSPRSGDLSVYWYQQSLDQGLQFLIQYYNGEERAKGNILERFSAQQFPDLHSELNLSSLELGDSALYFCASSVGWAETGELFFGEGSRLTVL.

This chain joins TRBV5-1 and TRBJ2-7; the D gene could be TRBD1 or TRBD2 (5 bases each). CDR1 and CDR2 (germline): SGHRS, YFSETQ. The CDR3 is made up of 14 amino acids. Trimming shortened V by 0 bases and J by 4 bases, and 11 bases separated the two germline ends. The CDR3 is CASSLDRGVYEQYF. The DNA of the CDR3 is TGCGCCAGCAGCTTGGATCGAGGGGTGTACGAGCAGTACTTC.

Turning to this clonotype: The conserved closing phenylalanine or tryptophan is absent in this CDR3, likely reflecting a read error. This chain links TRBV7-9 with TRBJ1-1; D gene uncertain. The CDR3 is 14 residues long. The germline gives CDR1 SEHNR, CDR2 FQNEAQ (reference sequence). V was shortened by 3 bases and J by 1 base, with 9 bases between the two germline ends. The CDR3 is CASSFGRKNTEAFS. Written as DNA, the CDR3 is TGTGCCAGCAGCTTCGGACGGAAGAACACTGAAGCTTTCTCT.